This T cell receptor beta chain was obtained from a study of T cell responses to AZD1222 COVID-19 vaccine. General study points: Nearly half of unique spike-specific TCRs reportedly avoided B.1.351 and B.1.1.7 mutated regions. The breadth and depth of Spike-specific TCRs increased once two AZD1222 doses had been given.

With respect to this clone: As yet, its antigen is unknown.

CDR1 and CDR2 (germline): MNHEY, SVGAGI. The length of the CDR3 is 10 residues. Trimming cost V 4 bases and J 6 bases, with 3 bases left between them. Method: immunoSEQ multiplex PCR; TCRdb's copy keeps in-frame clones and lacks some. The data show more than 95,000 clones, about 87% seen once. V is TRBV6-5 and J is TRBJ1-2; D is ambiguous. The sequencing here drew on peripheral blood, taken on day 0 of AZD1222 vaccination. The TCR comes from an adult in good health. CDR3 DNA: TGTGCCAGCAGTTTAGATGGCTACACCTTC. Protein product: CASSLDGYTF.